These 30 T cell receptor beta chains were sequenced from one sample in a study of blood T cell repertoires in COVID-19 (dated by TCRdb to about 2020). Libraries were made using the immunoSEQ multiplex PCR assay. The table was pulled from immuneACCESS by TCRdb, which kept in-frame rearrangements only. Such tables lose some clones; where checked, under half of the loss comes from unresolved V genes, and the rest has no known cause. The sample yields some 370,000 clones; more than 70% were counted once. More than 0.95% of the sample rests with the top ten. Source material: peripheral blood. Receptors originate from a man in his forties with acute or convalescent COVID-19.

The CDR3 nucleotides are TGCGCCAGCAGCTTGACTATTGACGGGGAGCTGTTTTTT. It is translated as CASSLTIDGELFF. The genes are TRBV5-1 and TRBJ2-2; D gene uncertain. Germline V gives CDR1 SGHRS, CDR2 YFSETQ. V was clipped by 1 base and J by 7 bases, with 8 bases between them. This CDR3 is 13 amino acids long.

The V call is TRBV15, the J call TRBJ1-1; 8 nucleotides align to TRBD1. V shed 4 bases, J shed 6 bases, and the junction held 7 bases outside the gene matches. Germline loops: CDR1 LNHNV, CDR2 YYDKDF (reference sequence). The CDR3 spans 14 residues. CDR3 protein: CATSNTGQGPEAFF. As DNA, the CDR3 is TGTGCCACCAGCAACACCGGACAGGGCCCTGAAGCTTTCTTT.

The gene calls are TRBV24-1 and TRBJ1-2, with D perhaps TRBD1 (5 bases). CDR3 length: 13 residues. The V gene's germline CDR1 is KGHDR and CDR2 SFDVKD. The V gene lost 0 bases and the J gene lost 5 bases, with 6 bases spanning the gap. For the CDR3, the DNA is TGTGCCACCAGTGATTTGGGACAATATGGCTACACCTTC. This translates into CATSDLGQYGYTF.

The V and J genes are TRBV18 and TRBJ1-4, with a tentative D call TRBD1 (6 bases). The CDR3 consists of 14 residues. Trimming took off 4 bases at V and 7 bases at J, with 13 bases between the two ends. Germline CDR1 and CDR2: KGHSH and LQKENI. In nucleotides, the CDR3 is TGTGCCAGCTCACGTTCCGGGGGGGCTGAAAAACTGTTTTTT. It encodes CASSRSGGAEKLFF.

The rearrangement uses TRBV7-3 and TRBJ2-3; 7 nucleotides line up with TRBD1. Germline values: CDR1 SGHTA, CDR2 FQGTGA. J lost 5 bases, V lost 3 bases, and 5 bases had no gene match. The CDR3 has 14 amino acids. The CDR3, as DNA: TGTGCCAGCAGCTTGACAGGGTGTGGAGATACGCAGTATTTT. It encodes CASSLTGCGDTQYF.

This clone was detected only once. V and J are TRBV5-4 and TRBJ2-5; TRBD2 agrees at 9 bases. The CDR3 covers 17 residues. After removal of 4 bases from V and 4 bases from J, the junction contained 14 bases not matched to a gene. Germline CDR1 and CDR2: SGHNT and YYREEE (reference sequence). The CDR3 protein is CASSTGGRGAGGETQYF. DNA of the CDR3: TGTGCCAGCAGCACGGGCGGGAGGGGAGCGGGAGGAGAGACCCAGTACTTC.

This sequence joins TRBV30 and TRBJ2-3, with D possibly matching TRBD2 (5 bases). The germline V and J ends were trimmed by 2 bases and 4 bases, with 13 bases remaining between them. Germline V gene data show CDR1 as GTSNPN and CDR2 as SVGIG (reference sequence). There are 14 residues in the CDR3. CDR3 in amino acids: CAWSPSSRADTQYF. The CDR3 bases are TGTGCCTGGAGTCCCTCATCGCGGGCAGATACGCAGTATTTT.

The V gene is TRBV7-2, the J gene TRBJ1-2; 9 bases are shared with TRBD1. V lost 5 bases and J lost 9; bases outside the gene matches: 7. Looked up from germline, CDR1 is SGHTA and CDR2 is FQGNSA. The CDR3 length is 13 residues. CDR3 region: CASSHRDRERYTF. In DNA form, the CDR3 reads TGTGCCAGCAGCCACCGGGACAGGGAGCGCTACACCTTC.

This chain uses TRBV7-8 with TRBJ2-1; 11 bases line up with TRBD2. Germline values: CDR1 SGHVS, CDR2 FQNEAQ. This CDR3 is 13 amino acids long. V was clipped by 7 bases and J by 9 bases; unmatched bases: 5. The CDR3 DNA reads as TGTGCCAGCACCCCCGGGACTAGCGGTGAGCAGTTCTTC. Its protein is CASTPGTSGEQFF.

The V gene is TRBV29-1, the J gene TRBJ1-5; the D is unclear. This CDR3 contains 13 residues. V lost 3 bases and J lost 3, with 9 bases in between. Germline V gives CDR1 SQVTM, CDR2 ANQGSEA. As DNA, the CDR3 is TGCAGCGTTGAGGAGGGTTTCAATCAGCCCCAGCATTTT. This sequence encodes CSVEEGFNQPQHF.

The sample holds a few counts of this clone. The chain employs TRBV19 and TRBJ1-1; no firm D call. This CDR3 spans 14 amino acids. Germline values: CDR1 LNHDA, CDR2 SQIVND (reference sequence). The V and J ends lost 3 bases and 1 base respectively, with 9 bases between them. The CDR3 reads CASSIRQANTEAFF. In nucleotides, the CDR3 is TGTGCCAGTAGTATTAGGCAGGCGAACACTGAAGCTTTCTTT.

This clone was observed once. The chain has TRBV19 and TRBJ1-5, with 10 bases matching TRBD1. This CDR3 contains 16 residues. Germline values: CDR1 LNHDA, CDR2 SQIVND (reference sequence). V dropped 4 bases and J dropped 6; count of bases not matched to a gene: 9. In DNA, the CDR3 is TGTGCCAGTAGTACCCCGGGACAGGGGATGGGTCAGCCCCAGCATTTT. Translating gives CASSTPGQGMGQPQHF.

The rearrangement uses TRBV12-3 or TRBV12-4 and TRBJ2-5, with D possibly being TRBD1 (6 bases). V gave up 1 base and J gave up 5 bases, with 8 bases separating them. The CDR3 sequence is 13 residues long. The CDR3 loop reads CASSLERGETQYF. The CDR3 DNA reads TGTGCCAGCAGTTTAGAGAGGGGGGAGACCCAGTACTTC.

The chain joins TRBV11-3 to TRBJ2-1; TRBD2 agrees at 10 bases. The CDR3 runs to 17 residues. J gave up 8 bases and V 1 base, and 11 bases lay outside the gene matches. Germline V gene data show CDR1 as SGHNT and CDR2 as YENEEA. CDR3 sequence reads: CASSLGRGSGGLHEQFF. The CDR3 nucleotides are TGTGCCAGCAGCTTAGGGCGGGGTAGCGGGGGGTTACATGAGCAGTTCTTC.

This clone was seen a handful of times. This chain uses TRBV19 with TRBJ2-5; 7 nucleotides match TRBD2. The ends lost 5 bases at V and 3 bases at J; junction bases unmatched: 3. CDR3 length: 13 residues. Germline V lookup: CDR1 LNHDA, CDR2 SQIVND (reference sequence). CDR3 coding DNA: TGTGCCAGTAGTCGGGGGGAGGAAGAGACCCAGTACTTC. The encoded protein is CASSRGEEETQYF.

V is TRBV19 and J is TRBJ2-2; perhaps TRBD2 as D (6 bases). The CDR3 sequence is 16 residues long. Trimming stripped 1 base from V and 4 bases from J, with 13 bases between. CDR1 and CDR2 from the germline V gene are LNHDA and SQIVND (reference sequence). CDR3 protein: CASSIGVYGGTGELFF. The CDR3 DNA sequence: TGTGCCAGTAGTATAGGAGTGTACGGGGGCACCGGGGAGCTGTTTTTT.

The chain recombines TRBV15 with TRBJ2-3; D is undetermined. The ends were cut back, 3 bases at V and 4 bases at J, with 17 bases in the middle. This CDR3 is 16 amino acids long. Per germline, CDR1 LNHNV and CDR2 YYDKDF (reference sequence). The CDR3 DNA is TGTGCCACCAGCAGTGGGCCACCATCTTCAGCAGATACGCAGTATTTT. This encodes CATSSGPPSSADTQYF.

The chain employs TRBV6-2 or TRBV6-3 and TRBJ2-5; D call uncertain. The germline CDR1 and CDR2 sequences are MNHEY and SVGEGT. With 0 bases removed from V and 2 bases from J, the gap between germline ends came to 7 bases. There are 14 residues in the CDR3. In DNA form, the CDR3 reads TGTGCCAGCAGTTACTCGACACTTCAAGAGACCCAGTACTTC. This translates into CASSYSTLQETQYF.

This chain joins TRBV10-2 and TRBJ1-1; D unclear. The CDR3 extends over 14 amino acids. V was pared by 3 bases and J by 3 bases, with 11 bases between. The germline CDR1 and CDR2 sequences are WSHSY and SAAADI. This CDR3 is CASSDSARYTEAFF. The CDR3 DNA reads as TGCGCCAGCAGTGATAGTGCCCGTTACACTGAAGCTTTCTTT.

This chain uses TRBV7-8 with TRBJ2-5, with TRBD1 identical over 10 bases. The germline V gene encodes CDR1 SGHVS and CDR2 FQNEAQ. V was pared by 5 bases and J by 5 bases, with 11 bases of the junction left unmatched. CDR3 length: 16 amino acids. The CDR3 loop is CASSQTRQGAVETQYF. The CDR3 DNA sequence: TGTGCCAGCAGCCAAACCCGACAGGGGGCCGTCGAGACCCAGTACTTC. The full variable domain, in which reference TRBV7-8 and TRBJ2-5 provide the parts outside the CDR3, is GAGVSQSPRYKVAKRGQDVALRCDPISGHVSLFWYQQALGQGPEFLTYFQNEAQLDKSGLPSDRFFAERPEGSVSTLKIQRTQQEDSAVYLCASSQTRQGAVETQYFGPGTRLLVL.

This chain joins TRBV7-9 and TRBJ2-1, with 13 positions matching TRBD2. The CDR3 runs to 15 residues. Germline CDR1 reads SEHNR; CDR2 reads FQNEAQ (reference sequence). Trimming at V came to 1 base and at J to 9 bases, leaving 3 bases not matched to a gene. The CDR3 here is CASSLVLAGGLEQFF. CDR3 bases: TGTGCCAGCAGCTTAGTACTAGCGGGGGGGCTTGAGCAGTTCTTC.

The gene calls are TRBV12-3 or TRBV12-4 and TRBJ2-7; D is ambiguous. This CDR3 spans 13 amino acids. V was pared by 6 bases and J by 2 bases, with 11 bases between. CDR3 DNA: TGTGCCAGCAGCCGGAGTCTTCCCTACGAGCAGTACTTC. Translated, it gives CASSRSLPYEQYF.

The CDR3: CASSHKDRGLLYGYTF. DNA of the CDR3: TGCGCCAGCAGCCACAAAGACAGGGGGCTCCTCTATGGCTACACCTTC. The chain combines TRBV4-1 with TRBJ1-2; 10 bases fit TRBD1. The CDR3 spans 16 residues. V dropped 3 bases and J dropped 4; count of bases not matched to a gene: 8. Germline V lookup: CDR1 MGHRA, CDR2 YSYEKL.

With regard to this clone: Other DNA sequences of this sample code for an identical CDR3. The V gene is TRBV15, the J gene TRBJ2-5; 7 bases match TRBD2. Germline loops: CDR1 LNHNV, CDR2 YYDKDF (reference sequence). The length of the CDR3 is 14 residues. The V and J ends lost 3 bases and 3 bases, in that order; junction bases with no gene match: 4. The CDR3 spells CATSRGGQEETQYF. The CDR3 DNA follows: TGTGCCACCAGCAGGGGAGGGCAGGAAGAGACCCAGTACTTC.

The chain employs TRBV28 and TRBJ1-5; possible D gene TRBD1, 5 bases. In germline, CDR1 is MDHEN, CDR2 SYDVKM. This CDR3 region has 17 residues. V lost 4 bases and J lost 4, with 20 bases in between. CDR3 region: CASSSAGISSWNQPQHF. The CDR3 coding sequence is TGTGCCAGCAGTTCGGCAGGGATTTCGTCTTGGAATCAGCCCCAGCATTTT.

This clone occurred once. The CDR3 DNA sequence: TGTGCCAGCAGCGGTGAGGGCTACGAGCAGTACTTC. Protein: CASSGEGYEQYF. The rearrangement joins TRBV7-9 to TRBJ2-7, with D tentatively TRBD2 (5 bases). The CDR3 runs 12 residues. Per the germline V gene, CDR1 is SEHNR and CDR2 is FQNEAQ (reference sequence). The germline V and J ends were trimmed by 5 bases and 3 bases, with 8 bases remaining between them.

The V and J genes are TRBV27 and TRBJ1-6; the D gene is possibly TRBD1 (6 bases). This CDR3 is 16 amino acids long. The V end was cut by 6 bases, the J end by 0 bases, with 12 bases between. Germline CDR1 is MNHEY and CDR2 is SMNVEV (reference sequence). This CDR3 reads CASRRTELSYNSPLHF. The CDR3, as DNA: TGTGCCAGCAGGCGGACAGAACTCTCCTATAATTCACCCCTCCACTTT.

The V gene is TRBV4-2, the J gene TRBJ1-1, with TRBD1 matching over 8 bases. Losses at the gene ends were 0 bases for V and 11 bases for J; bases not matched to a gene: 14. CDR1 and CDR2 (germline): LGHNA, YNFKEQ. This CDR3 is 16 amino acids long. This CDR3 is CASSQDPARGPLWAFF. CDR3 in DNA: TGTGCCAGCAGCCAAGATCCTGCCAGGGGGCCGCTCTGGGCTTTCTTT.

The CDR3 DNA is TGTGCCAGCAGCCCCGGTGGGCGGACAGGGATTAACTATGGCTACACCTTC. Residues: CASSPGGRTGINYGYTF. The V call is TRBV7-2, the J call TRBJ1-2, with 8 nucleotides matching TRBD1. The ends lost 5 bases at V and 1 base at J; junction bases unmatched: 12. From germline, CDR1 is SGHTA and CDR2 FQGNSA. CDR3 size: 17 residues.

The rearrangement uses TRBV5-8 and TRBJ1-5, with 8 bases lining up with TRBD1. The CDR3 totals 14 residues. Germline CDR1 and CDR2: SGHTS and YDEGEE. V lost 3 bases and J lost 4; bases outside the gene matches: 3. This CDR3 is CASSWGTGNQPQHF. The CDR3 nucleotides read TGTGCCAGCAGCTGGGGGACAGGTAATCAGCCCCAGCATTTT.